A selection of T cell receptor beta chains follows, all from one sample in a study of blood T cell repertoires in COVID-19. Profiling relied on immunoSEQ multiplex PCR, and the TCRdb table lists in-frame clones only, not all of them. The table has roughly 62,000 clones, approximately 80% seen once. The sequenced sample was peripheral blood. The receptors stem from a woman aged 80 or over with active or convalescent COVID-19. The CDR3 runs from the conserved cysteine through the conserved F or W. D genes are given only for firm matches. Clone size is given for some rows only: seen once, a few or many times, or a class if the clone is expanded.

d_call	v_call	clone_size	j_call	cdr3_aa	cdr3_nt
.	TRBV2	.	TRBJ1-1	CAGSSEMNTEAFF	TGTGCCGGTAGTTCTGAAATGAACACTGAAGCTTTCTTT
TRBD1	TRBV6-5	.	TRBJ1-1	CASSDPGTGLAFF	TGTGCCAGCAGCGATCCCGGGACAGGGTTAGCTTTCTTT
.	TRBV7-3	.	TRBJ2-7	CASSLMGGGQEQYF	TGTGCCAGCAGCTTAATGGGAGGGGGGCAGGAGCAGTACTTC
TRBD1	TRBV7-7	.	TRBJ2-3	CASSARQGGTDTQYF	TGTGCCAGCAGCGCTAGACAGGGAGGCACAGATACGCAGTATTTT
.	TRBV27	.	TRBJ2-5	CASSFGGGAQETQYF	TGTGCCAGCAGTTTCGGAGGGGGGGCCCAAGAGACCCAGTACTTC
TRBD1	TRBV6-1	.	TRBJ1-2	CASSEGPGGIPNYGYTF	TGTGCCAGCAGTGAAGGTCCAGGGGGCATCCCTAACTATGGCTACACCTTC
TRBD1	TRBV3-1/TRBV3-2	.	TRBJ2-7	CASSQEVTGPSEQYF	TGTGCCAGCAGCCAAGAGGTGACAGGGCCGAGCGAGCAGTACTTC
TRBD1	TRBV19	.	TRBJ1-2	CASSQQGAIGYTF	TGTGCCAGTAGTCAACAGGGGGCGATAGGCTACACCTTC
.	TRBV4-1	.	TRBJ1-5	CASSQEAGNQPQHF	TGCGCCAGCAGCCAAGAGGCAGGCAATCAGCCCCAGCATTTT
.	TRBV5-1	.	TRBJ1-4	CASSLEGDHEKLFF	TGCGCCAGCAGCTTGGAAGGGGATCATGAAAAACTGTTTTTT
TRBD1	TRBV27	.	TRBJ2-7	CASSTRTGGYEQYF	TGTGCCAGCAGTACTCGGACAGGGGGCTACGAGCAGTACTTC
.	TRBV7-9	few	TRBJ1-4	CASSKQAATNEKLFF	TGTGCCAGCAGCAAACAGGCGGCAACTAATGAAAAACTGTTTTTT
TRBD1	TRBV6-1	.	TRBJ1-5	CASSGTGVGSNQPQHF	TGTGCCAGCAGTGGGACAGGGGTCGGGAGCAATCAGCCCCAGCATTTT
.	TRBV27	few	TRBJ1-5	CASSPVWGREDQPQHF	TGTGCCAGCAGCCCTGTTTGGGGCAGGGAAGATCAGCCCCAGCATTTT
.	TRBV5-1	once	TRBJ1-2	CASSLFQGPNNYGYTF	TGCGCCAGCAGCTTGTTCCAGGGCCCGAATAACTATGGCTACACCTTC
.	TRBV4-1	.	TRBJ1-3	CASSQAQGTSAGNTIYF	TGCGCCAGCAGCCAAGCCCAGGGGACATCGGCTGGAAACACCATATATTTT
.	TRBV2	many	TRBJ1-2	CASSEGLNYGYTF	TGTGCCAGCAGTGAGGGGCTGAACTATGGCTACACCTTC
TRBD1	TRBV18	.	TRBJ2-2	CASSTGSPGNTGELFF	TGTGCCAGCTCGACAGGGTCCCCCGGGAACACCGGGGAGCTGTTTTTT
TRBD1	TRBV5-1	.	TRBJ1-4	CASSPGIAPVGGGKDEKLFF	TGCGCCAGCAGCCCGGGAATTGCGCCGGTTGGAGGGGGCAAAGATGAAAAACTGTTTTTT
.	TRBV9	.	TRBJ1-1	CASSPPKPGINTEAFF	TGTGCCAGCAGCCCCCCTAAACCGGGGATTAACACTGAAGCTTTCTTT
.	TRBV7-3	.	TRBJ1-3	CASSLTTGIDSGNTIYF	TGTGCCAGCAGCTTAACCACAGGGATTGACTCTGGAAACACCATATATTTT
.	TRBV3-1/TRBV3-2	.	TRBJ2-1	CASSQDVRSSYNEQFF	TGTGCCAGCAGCCAAGATGTGCGGAGCTCCTACAATGAGCAGTTCTTC
.	TRBV6-5	.	TRBJ1-1	CASRQYRDTEAFF	TGTGCCAGCAGGCAATACAGGGACACTGAAGCTTTCTTT
TRBD1	TRBV4-1	.	TRBJ2-1	CASSQDFGTGRVGEQFF	TGCGCCAGCAGCCAAGATTTCGGGACAGGGCGGGTAGGTGAGCAGTTCTTC
.	TRBV11-3	few	TRBJ2-1	CASSPGLGGRDEQFF	TGTGCCAGCAGTCCGGGGTTGGGGGGAAGAGATGAGCAGTTCTTC
TRBD1	TRBV11-2	once	TRBJ1-1	CASSPGTGALGNTEAFF	TGTGCCAGCAGCCCAGGGACAGGCGCCTTAGGGAACACTGAAGCTTTCTTT
.	TRBV6-6	.	TRBJ1-5	CASSYFDSNQPQHF	TGTGCCAGCAGTTACTTCGACAGTAATCAGCCCCAGCATTTT
.	TRBV18	.	TRBJ1-1	CASSPGTNTEAFF	TGTGCCAGCTCACCAGGGACAAACACTGAAGCTTTCTTT
TRBD1	TRBV5-1	once	TRBJ1-3	CASSSQGASDTIYF	TGCGCCAGCAGCTCCCAGGGGGCCAGTGACACCATATATTTT
TRBD1	TRBV3-1/TRBV3-2	.	TRBJ1-4	CASSPPRSTGANEKLFF	TGTGCCAGCAGCCCCCCCCGGTCGACAGGGGCTAATGAAAAACTGTTTTTT
.	TRBV10-1	few	TRBJ1-1	CASRQEVNTEAFF	TGCGCCAGCAGACAAGAGGTGAACACTGAAGCTTTCTTT
.	TRBV5-1	.	TRBJ1-4	CASSPQTGKTNEKLFF	TGCGCCAGCAGCCCGCAAACAGGGAAGACTAATGAAAAACTGTTTTTT
TRBD2	TRBV7-2	few	TRBJ2-5	CASSPKYAGGPRETQYF	TGTGCCAGCAGCCCCAAGTACGCGGGGGGGCCTCGAGAGACCCAGTACTTC
.	TRBV3-1/TRBV3-2	.	TRBJ1-3	CASSPFSDTIYF	TGTGCCAGCAGCCCTTTCTCGGACACCATATATTTT
TRBD2	TRBV10-1	.	TRBJ2-3	CASSGGVADTQYF	TGCGCCAGCAGCGGGGGGGTGGCAGATACGCAGTATTTT
TRBD1	TRBV7-9	few	TRBJ1-1	CASGMMGQGAFF	TGTGCCAGCGGTATGATGGGACAGGGAGCTTTCTTT
.	TRBV6-1	.	TRBJ1-4	CASSERIYQKLFF	TGTGCCAGCAGTGAGCGGATATACCAGAAACTGTTTTTT
.	TRBV6-5	.	TRBJ1-1	CASSYSSRASTEAFF	TGTGCCAGCAGTTACTCGAGCAGGGCGAGCACTGAAGCTTTCTTT
TRBD1	TRBV27	.	TRBJ2-1	CASSPGTGGEFF	TGTGCCAGCAGTCCGGGGACAGGGGGCGAGTTCTTC
.	TRBV19	.	TRBJ1-1	CASSVMTGNTEAFF	TGTGCCAGTAGTGTTATGACAGGGAACACTGAAGCTTTCTTT
.	TRBV30	.	TRBJ1-2	CAWRRDRPLHTF	TGTGCCTGGAGAAGAGACAGGCCATTGCACACCTTC
.	TRBV11-2	.	TRBJ1-1	CASRPRQGSNTEAFF	TGTGCCAGCAGGCCCCGCCAGGGTTCGAACACTGAAGCTTTCTTT
.	TRBV7-8	.	TRBJ1-5	CASSAENNQPQHF	TGTGCCAGCAGTGCCGAGAACAATCAGCCCCAGCATTTT
TRBD2	TRBV5-1	.	TRBJ2-3	CASSPWTSGGVLSTDTQYF	TGCGCCAGCAGCCCCTGGACTAGCGGGGGAGTTCTTAGCACAGATACGCAGTATTTT
.	TRBV12-3/TRBV12-4	few	TRBJ1-4	CASSFGRPEKLFF	TGTGCCAGCAGTTTCGGTCGGCCGGAGAAACTGTTTTTT
TRBD2	TRBV11-2	.	TRBJ2-5	CASSGLAGALQETQYF	TGTGCCAGCAGCGGACTAGCGGGCGCACTTCAAGAGACCCAGTACTTC
.	TRBV18	.	TRBJ2-1	CASSPLLGGDNEQFF	TGTGCCAGCTCACCACTCTTGGGCGGGGACAATGAGCAGTTCTTC
TRBD2	TRBV20-1	once	TRBJ2-2	CSASRPGLAGGYTGELFF	TGCAGTGCTAGTCGCCCGGGACTAGCGGGGGGGTACACCGGGGAGCTGTTTTTT
.	TRBV5-1	.	TRBJ1-3	CASSFSIAGASDGNTIYF	TGCGCCAGCAGCTTTTCGATCGCTGGGGCCTCTGATGGGAACACCATATATTTT
.	TRBV5-6	.	TRBJ1-4	CASSPPGRANEKLFF	TGTGCCAGCAGCCCTCCAGGGAGGGCTAATGAAAAACTGTTTTTT
TRBD1	TRBV7-9	.	TRBJ2-7	CASSRSWARTGGIYEQYF	TGTGCCAGCAGCCGTTCCTGGGCCCGGACAGGGGGTATTTACGAGCAGTACTTC
.	TRBV30	once	TRBJ1-6	CAARSSYNSPLHF	TGTGCCGCGAGGAGCTCCTATAATTCACCCCTCCACTTT
.	TRBV2	.	TRBJ2-1	CASRNRDEQFF	TGTGCCAGCAGGAACAGGGACGAGCAGTTCTTC
TRBD1	TRBV19	.	TRBJ1-1	CASSPGQGLNTEAFF	TGTGCCAGTAGTCCCGGACAGGGGTTGAACACTGAAGCTTTCTTT
TRBD2	TRBV9	few	TRBJ2-5	CASSYWTSPQETQYF	TGTGCCAGCAGCTACTGGACTAGCCCCCAAGAGACCCAGTACTTC